The 18 T cell receptor beta chains reported below all come from one sample, sequenced in a study of T cell changes during pregnancy in multiple sclerosis. The assay was immunoSEQ multiplex PCR, and TCRdb's table has in-frame clones only and misses some. This sample has some 70,000 clones, with roughly 92% found just once. Material: peripheral blood, obtained after pregnancy. The source of these receptors is a female donor in good health, enrolled as a control in a pregnancy study.

The rearrangement links TRBV2 to TRBJ2-2; 13 positions agree with TRBD2. V gave up 6 bases and J gave up 5 bases; unmatched junction bases: 3. Looked up from germline, CDR1 is SNHLY and CDR2 is FYNNEI. The CDR3 has 15 amino acids. The CDR3 bases are TGTGCCAGCAGGGGACTAGCGGGACAGACCGGGGAGCTGTTTTTT. This codes for CASRGLAGQTGELFF.

V is TRBV4-2 and J is TRBJ2-1, with D possibly TRBD1 on 7 matching bases. The germline V and J ends were trimmed by 0 bases and 1 base, with 13 bases remaining between them. The length of the CDR3 is 17 residues. The V gene's germline CDR1 is LGHNA and CDR2 YNFKEQ. The chain's CDR3 is CASSQDAGGTSYNEQFF. Written as DNA, the CDR3 is TGTGCCAGCAGCCAAGATGCAGGGGGGACTTCCTACAATGAGCAGTTCTTC.

This chain uses TRBV6-6 with TRBJ2-7; 8 positions agree with TRBD1. CDR3 length: 15 residues. Trimming took 5 bases from V and 4 from J; bases not matched to a gene: 10. Germline CDR1 reads MNHNY; CDR2 reads SVGAGI (reference sequence). The chain's CDR3 is CASSPHGTGDYEQYF. Here the CDR3 DNA reads TGTGCCAGCAGTCCTCACGGGACAGGTGATTACGAGCAGTACTTC.

The chain couples TRBV27 to TRBJ2-1, with a tentative D call TRBD1 (5 bases). Trimming left V 5 bases short and J 0 bases short, with 14 bases between. This CDR3 region has 16 residues. Germline CDR1 is MNHEY and CDR2 is SMNVEV (reference sequence). The CDR3 reads CASSPTRQSSYNEQFF. The CDR3 nucleotides are TGTGCCAGCAGTCCAACGCGACAGAGCTCCTACAATGAGCAGTTCTTC.

The rearrangement links TRBV25-1 to TRBJ2-1; 7 positions agree with TRBD2. The junction had 8 bases not matched to a gene; V was cut back by 5 bases and J by 7 bases. The CDR3 is 14 residues long. Germline values: CDR1 MGHDK, CDR2 SYGVNS. In nucleotides, the CDR3 is TGTGCCAGCAGTTCCCGGGACTACTCGAATGAGCAGTTCTTC. Its protein is CASSSRDYSNEQFF.

V gene TRBV29-1 combines with J gene TRBJ1-3; D not certain. Per the germline V gene, CDR1 is SQVTM and CDR2 is ANQGSEA. Deletions cut 7 bases from V and 6 bases from J, with 10 bases between. This CDR3 spans 11 amino acids. CDR3 bases: TGCAGCGCTGTTAGCGAAAACACCATATATTTT. It codes for CSAVSENTIYF.

J is TRBJ1-3 and V is TRBV30; D unclear. Trimming shortened V by 2 bases and J by 2 bases, and 7 bases separated the two germline ends. Germline V gives CDR1 GTSNPN, CDR2 SVGIG (reference sequence). CDR3 length equals 13 residues. The CDR3 sequence: CAWSSGAGNTIYF. In DNA, the CDR3 is TGTGCCTGGAGTTCCGGGGCTGGAAACACCATATATTTT. The complete variable domain, with remaining parts taken from reference TRBV30 and TRBJ1-3, reads SQTIHQWPATLVQPVGSPLSLECTVEGTSNPNLYWYRQAAGRGLQLLFYSVGIGQISSEVPQNLSASRPQDRQFILSSKKLLLSDSGFYLCAWSSGAGNTIYFGEGSWLTVV.

This clone was detected only once. The V call is TRBV4-1, the J call TRBJ2-7, with D perhaps matching TRBD1 (6 bases). Germline loops: CDR1 MGHRA, CDR2 YSYEKL. This CDR3 region has 15 residues. The ends were cut back, 5 bases at V and 0 bases at J, with 14 bases in the middle. The CDR3 is CASSGGGSGSYEQYF. The DNA of the CDR3 is TGCGCCAGCAGCGGTGGGGGCTCGGGCTCCTACGAGCAGTACTTC.

The rearrangement uses TRBV30 and TRBJ2-5; 9 bases match TRBD2. The J call may be faulty, since TRBJ2-7 better matches the DNA end. CDR1 is GTSNPN, CDR2 SVGIG, per germline (reference sequence). This CDR3 spans 16 amino acids. For the CDR3, the DNA is TGTGCCTGGAGAGCAACAGGCGGGAGGGGGACCTACGAGCAGTACTTC. It translates to CAWRATGGRGTYEQYF.

The chain combines TRBV7-6 with TRBJ2-1; tentatively, D is TRBD1 (5 bases). CDR3 size: 16 residues. Germline lookup yields CDR1 SGHVS and CDR2 FNYEAQ. Trimming removed 5 bases at V and 4 bases at J, with 18 bases between. CDR3 protein: CASSPDMGRIYNEQFF. The CDR3 DNA reads TGTGCCAGCAGCCCGGACATGGGAAGGATTTACAATGAGCAGTTCTTC.

The genes are TRBV6-5 and TRBJ2-5; TRBD2 matches at 8 bases. The CDR3 contains 14 residues. Germline V lookup: CDR1 MNHEY, CDR2 SVGAGI. Trimming at V came to 9 bases and at J to 2 bases, leaving 8 bases not matched to a gene. The CDR3 DNA reads as TGTGCCAGTTCACGGGGGGGGCTTCAAGAGACCCAGTACTTC. It codes for CASSRGGLQETQYF.

The chain joins TRBV11-3 to TRBJ2-2, with 12 bases fitting TRBD1. After removal of 5 bases from V and 1 base from J, the junction contained 5 bases not matched to a gene. The germline gives CDR1 SGHNT, CDR2 YENEEA. This CDR3 is built from 17 residues. The CDR3, as DNA: TGTGCCAGCAGCCTGGGACAGGGGGCAGGGAACACCGGGGAGCTGTTTTTT. This sequence encodes CASSLGQGAGNTGELFF.

The chain has TRBV14 and TRBJ2-3; TRBD1 is a possible D gene (5 bases). The V end was cut by 4 bases, the J end by 4 bases, with 9 bases between. The CDR3 has 13 amino acids. Germline V gene data show CDR1 as SGHDN and CDR2 as FVKESK. CDR3 DNA: TGTGCCAGCAGCCTCCTCAGGGCAGATACGCAGTATTTT. Translating it yields CASSLLRADTQYF.

The chain has TRBV28 and TRBJ2-1; 13 positions match TRBD2. Germline assignment: CDR1 MDHEN and CDR2 SYDVKM. V trimming: 3 bases; J trimming: 6 bases; junction bases outside the gene matches: 2. This CDR3 has 15 amino acids. CDR3 nucleotides: TGTGCCAGCAGTTTGACTAGCGGGGGGCGCAATGAGCAGTTCTTC. Its translation: CASSLTSGGRNEQFF.

V and J are TRBV7-2 and TRBJ1-1; possibly TRBD1 for D (5 bases). V lost 2 bases and J 1 base, leaving 11 bases between the germline ends. CDR1 is SGHTA, CDR2 FQGNSA, per germline. The CDR3 extends over 15 amino acids. The CDR3 reads CASSLSGVENTEAFF. CDR3 DNA sequence: TGTGCCAGCAGCTTATCGGGGGTCGAGAACACTGAAGCTTTCTTT.

This rearrangement joins TRBV5-1 to TRBJ2-5; D possibly corresponds to TRBD1 (6 bases). This CDR3 has 13 amino acids. Germline CDR1 is SGHRS and CDR2 is YFSETQ. V gave up 2 bases and J gave up 5 bases, with 10 bases separating them. CDR3 amino acids: CASSLYRGETQYF. CDR3 nucleotides: TGCGCCAGCAGCTTATATAGGGGGGAGACCCAGTACTTC. The complete variable domain, with remaining parts taken from reference TRBV5-1 and TRBJ2-5, reads KAGVTQTPRYLIKTRGQQVTLSCSPISGHRSVSWYQQTPGQGLQFLFEYFSETQRNKGNFPGRFSGRQFSNSRSEMNVSTLELGDSALYLCASSLYRGETQYFGPGTRLLVL.

The V gene is TRBV6-4, the J gene TRBJ2-1, with 10 bases that match TRBD2. Looked up from germline, CDR1 is MRHNA and CDR2 is SNTAGT. CDR3 length equals 15 residues. Trimming at V came to 4 bases and at J to 0 bases, leaving 0 bases not matched to a gene. The CDR3 bases are TGTGCCAGCAGTGGGACTAGCGGCTCCTACAATGAGCAGTTCTTC. It encodes CASSGTSGSYNEQFF.

The chain couples TRBV6-6 to TRBJ1-2, with 11 nucleotides matching TRBD1. Germline V gene data show CDR1 as MNHNY and CDR2 as SVGAGI (reference sequence). Germline trimming cut 6 bases from V and 8 bases from J; bases unmatched to any gene: 8. The CDR3 extends over 14 amino acids. CDR3: CASSSGDRGNGYTF. Written as DNA, the CDR3 is TGTGCCAGCAGCTCGGGGGACAGGGGGAACGGCTACACCTTC.